This is a list of T cell receptor beta chains from one sample in a study of response to subunit inactivated influenza vaccine. TCRdb recomputed calls from the RT-PCR reads with MiXCR, one row per CDR3 protein. The sample has under 950,000 distinct CDR3 sequences; over 20% are singletons. This material consisted of PBMCs from blood, taken 4 to 6 days after vaccination. The source of these receptors is a man in his fifties or sixties who received an inactivated influenza vaccine. Each CDR3 is given with its conserved first and last residue. The D gene is left open where the match is weak. The listing skips clone size in some rows; elsewhere it reads once, few, many or a size class.

.,.,TRBJ2-7,TRBV2,TGTGCCAGCAGTGAAGTATTCGATGGAGAGCAGTACTTC,CASSEVFDGEQYF
few,.,TRBJ2-5,TRBV29-1,TGCAGCGTTGTAGTATCAGAGACCCAGTACTTC,CSVVVSETQYF
few,TRBD1,TRBJ1-6,TRBV27,TGTGCCACAACCGGGACAGGGAATTCACCCCTCCACTTT,CATTGTGNSPLHF
many,.,TRBJ2-1,TRBV20-1,TGCAGTGCTAGGGGACGGGTTCGGGGTGAGCAGTTCTTC,CSARGRVRGEQFF
.,TRBD2,TRBJ2-1,TRBV29-1,TGCAGCGTCGTCGGACTAGCGGGGGGCGCATACAATGAGCAGCTCTTC,CSVVGLAGGAYNEQLF
.,TRBD2,TRBJ2-1,TRBV7-6,TGTGCCAGCAGCTTAGTAGTGGCTAGCGGGGGAAACAATGAGCAGTTCTTC,CASSLVVASGGNNEQFF
.,.,TRBJ2-1,TRBV12-3/TRBV12-4,TGTGCCAGCAGTCCCCGGACGGACAATGAGCAGTTCTTC,CASSPRTDNEQFF
once,.,TRBJ2-3,TRBV19,TGTGCCACTAGGGACACCTTGCACACGCAGTATTTT,CATRDTLHTQYF
.,.,TRBJ2-2,TRBV4-3,TGCGCCAGCAGCCGTTCGACCCTCACCGGGGAGCTGTTTTTT,CASSRSTLTGELFF
few,.,TRBJ2-1,TRBV7-9,TGTGCCAGCAGCAACGGGGTTAACCATGAGCAGTTCTTC,CASSNGVNHEQFF
.,TRBD1,TRBJ2-3,TRBV27,TGTGCTGCCGGCGGGCAGGGGGTAGGGGATACGCAGTATTTT,CAAGGQGVGDTQYF
many,TRBD1,TRBJ2-1,TRBV2,TGTGCCAGCAGTGTATTAGGGGGCAGATACAATGAGCAGTTCTTC,CASSVLGGRYNEQFF
.,TRBD1,TRBJ2-1,TRBV4-3,TGCGCCAGCAGGAGGGACAGGGGCACCAATGAGCAGTTCTTC,CASRRDRGTNEQFF
.,.,TRBJ1-1,TRBV7-2,TGTGCCAGCAGCCTATCCGGGGTCGACACTGAAGCTTTCTTT,CASSLSGVDTEAFF
.,.,TRBJ2-2,TRBV4-2,TGTGCCAGCAGCCAAGACTCTGGGAACGGGGAGCTGTTTTTT,CASSQDSGNGELFF
.,.,TRBJ2-3,TRBV20-1,TGCAGTGCTAGGTCACCAGGACAGAGCACAGATACGCAGTATTTT,CSARSPGQSTDTQYF
.,.,TRBJ2-7,TRBV18,TGTGCCAGCTCACCAACTCAGCAGGCGCATTACGAGCAGTACTTC,CASSPTQQAHYEQYF
many,TRBD2,TRBJ2-5,TRBV5-1,TGCGCCAGCAGCTTGCCGGGGGGAAGAGAGACCCAGTACTTC,CASSLPGGRETQYF
.,.,TRBJ1-4,TRBV20-1,TGCAGTGCCATACGACCGGGAGCTCGTAATGAAAAACTGTTTTTT,CSAIRPGARNEKLFF
.,TRBD2,TRBJ2-1,TRBV20-1,TGCAGTGCCCCCCGCGGGACTAGCTCCTACAATGAGCAGTTCTTC,CSAPRGTSSYNEQFF
many,.,TRBJ2-1,TRBV24-1,TGTGCCACCAGTGATTTTCCCGGGGGCGGTTACAATGAGCAGTTCTTC,CATSDFPGGGYNEQFF
.,TRBD1,TRBJ1-1,TRBV29-1,TGCAGCGTTTACTCCGGGACAGGGGTGACTGAAGCTTTCTTT,CSVYSGTGVTEAFF